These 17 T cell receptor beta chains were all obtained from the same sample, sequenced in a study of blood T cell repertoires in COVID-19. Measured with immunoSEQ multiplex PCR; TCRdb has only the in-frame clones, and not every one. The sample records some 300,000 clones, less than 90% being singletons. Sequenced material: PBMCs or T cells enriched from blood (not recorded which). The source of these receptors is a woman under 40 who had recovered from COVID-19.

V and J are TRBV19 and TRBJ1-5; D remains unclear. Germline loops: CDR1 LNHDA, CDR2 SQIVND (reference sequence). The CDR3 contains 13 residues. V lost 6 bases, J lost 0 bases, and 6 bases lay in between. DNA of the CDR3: TGTGCCAGTAGCACATTTAGCAATCAGCCCCAGCATTTT. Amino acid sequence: CASSTFSNQPQHF.

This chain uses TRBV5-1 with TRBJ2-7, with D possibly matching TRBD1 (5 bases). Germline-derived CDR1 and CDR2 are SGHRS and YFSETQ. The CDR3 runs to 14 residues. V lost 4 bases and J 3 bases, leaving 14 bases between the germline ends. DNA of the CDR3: TGCGCCAGCAGCCGGACAACCCCAGACTACGAGCAGTACTTC. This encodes CASSRTTPDYEQYF.

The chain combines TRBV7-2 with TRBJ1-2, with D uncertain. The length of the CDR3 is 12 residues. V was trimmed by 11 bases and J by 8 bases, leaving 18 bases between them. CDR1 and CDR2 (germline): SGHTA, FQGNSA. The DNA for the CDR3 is TGTGCCGGGAGAATGGGGTCTCCCGGCTACACCTTC. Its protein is CAGRMGSPGYTF.

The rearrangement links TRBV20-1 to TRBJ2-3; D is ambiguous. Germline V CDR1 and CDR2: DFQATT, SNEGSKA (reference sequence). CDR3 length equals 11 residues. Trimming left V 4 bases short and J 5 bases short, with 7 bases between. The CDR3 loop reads CSATLVDTQYF. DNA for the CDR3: TGCAGTGCTACCCTAGTAGATACGCAGTATTTT.

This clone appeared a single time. CDR3 sequence: CASSDRASGNTIYF. The CDR3, as DNA: TGTGCCAGCAGTGACAGGGCCTCTGGAAACACCATATATTTT. The V call is TRBV2, the J call TRBJ1-3, with D perhaps TRBD1 (5 bases). V dropped 3 bases and J dropped 0 bases, with 6 bases sitting between them. This CDR3 contains 14 residues. Germline lookup yields CDR1 SNHLY and CDR2 FYNNEI.

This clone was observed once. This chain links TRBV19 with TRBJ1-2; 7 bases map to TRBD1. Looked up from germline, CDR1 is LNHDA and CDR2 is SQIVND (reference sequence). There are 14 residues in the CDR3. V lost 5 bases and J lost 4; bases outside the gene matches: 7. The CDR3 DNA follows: TGTGCCAGTAGTGCTGACAGGGAAGTCTATGGCTACACCTTC. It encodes CASSADREVYGYTF.

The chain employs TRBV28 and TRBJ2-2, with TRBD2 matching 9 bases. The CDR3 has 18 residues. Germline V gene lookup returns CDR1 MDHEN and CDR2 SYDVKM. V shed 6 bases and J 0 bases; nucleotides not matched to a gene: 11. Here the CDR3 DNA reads TGTGCCAGCAGCCGAGGCCCGGCGGGGGGGCCGAACACCGGGGAGCTGTTTTTT. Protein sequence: CASSRGPAGGPNTGELFF.

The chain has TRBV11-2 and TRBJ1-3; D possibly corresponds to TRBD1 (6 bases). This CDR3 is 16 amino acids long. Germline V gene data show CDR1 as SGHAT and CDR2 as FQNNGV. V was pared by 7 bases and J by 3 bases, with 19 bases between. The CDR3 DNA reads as TGTGCCAGCACCCAGGGGAACCCCTGGGGTGGAAACACCATATATTTT. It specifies CASTQGNPWGGNTIYF.

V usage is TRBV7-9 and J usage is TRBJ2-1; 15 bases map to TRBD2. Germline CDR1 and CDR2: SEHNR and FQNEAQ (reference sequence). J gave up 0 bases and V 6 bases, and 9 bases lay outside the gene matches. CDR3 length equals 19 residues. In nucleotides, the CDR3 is TGTGCCAGCAGACCTAGGACTAGCGGGGGGGACTCCTCCTACAATGAGCAGTTCTTC. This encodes CASRPRTSGGDSSYNEQFF.

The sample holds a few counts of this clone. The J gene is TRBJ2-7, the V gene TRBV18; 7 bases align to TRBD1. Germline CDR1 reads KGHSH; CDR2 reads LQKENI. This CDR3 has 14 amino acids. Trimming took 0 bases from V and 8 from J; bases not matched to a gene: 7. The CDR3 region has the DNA TGTGCCAGCTCACCACCCGGGACAGCTACGAAGCAGTACTTC. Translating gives CASSPPGTATKQYF.

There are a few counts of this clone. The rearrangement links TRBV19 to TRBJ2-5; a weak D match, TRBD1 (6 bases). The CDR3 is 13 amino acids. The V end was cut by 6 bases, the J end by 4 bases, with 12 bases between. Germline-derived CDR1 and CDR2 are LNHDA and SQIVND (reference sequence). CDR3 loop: CASSRGWGETQYF. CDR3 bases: TGTGCCAGTAGCAGGGGATGGGGAGAGACCCAGTACTTC.

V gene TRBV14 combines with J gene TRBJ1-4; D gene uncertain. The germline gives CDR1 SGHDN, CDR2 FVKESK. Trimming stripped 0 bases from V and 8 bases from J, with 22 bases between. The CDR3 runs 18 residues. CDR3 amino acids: CASSQDPHLGSRAEKLFF. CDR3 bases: TGTGCCAGCAGCCAAGATCCCCACTTAGGGAGTCGAGCCGAAAAACTGTTTTTT.

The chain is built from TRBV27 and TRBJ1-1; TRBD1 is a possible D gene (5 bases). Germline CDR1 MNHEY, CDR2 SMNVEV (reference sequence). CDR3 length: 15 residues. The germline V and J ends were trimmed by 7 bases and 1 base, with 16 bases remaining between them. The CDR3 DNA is TGTGCCAGCACTCGCGTGTGGGGGGGGAACACTGAAGCTTTCTTT. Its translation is CASTRVWGGNTEAFF.

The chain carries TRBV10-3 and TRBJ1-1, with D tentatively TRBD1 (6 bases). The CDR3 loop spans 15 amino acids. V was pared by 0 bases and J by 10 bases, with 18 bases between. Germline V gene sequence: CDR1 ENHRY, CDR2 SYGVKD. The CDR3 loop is CAISESNGGGGRAFF. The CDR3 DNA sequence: TGTGCCATCAGTGAGTCGAATGGCGGCGGGGGCAGAGCTTTCTTT.

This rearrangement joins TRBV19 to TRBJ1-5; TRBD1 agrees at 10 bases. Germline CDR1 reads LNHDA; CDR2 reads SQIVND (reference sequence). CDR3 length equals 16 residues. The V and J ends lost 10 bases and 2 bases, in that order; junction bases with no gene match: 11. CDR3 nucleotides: TGTGCCACCAACCGACAGGGGGCGGGCGGCAATCAGCCCCAGCATTTT. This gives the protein CATNRQGAGGNQPQHF.

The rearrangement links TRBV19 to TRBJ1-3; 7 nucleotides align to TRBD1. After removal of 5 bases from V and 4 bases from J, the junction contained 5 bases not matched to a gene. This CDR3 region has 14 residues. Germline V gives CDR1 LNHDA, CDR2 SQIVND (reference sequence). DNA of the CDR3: TGTGCCAGTAGTCCTCGGACAGGAGGAAACACCATATATTTT. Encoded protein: CASSPRTGGNTIYF.

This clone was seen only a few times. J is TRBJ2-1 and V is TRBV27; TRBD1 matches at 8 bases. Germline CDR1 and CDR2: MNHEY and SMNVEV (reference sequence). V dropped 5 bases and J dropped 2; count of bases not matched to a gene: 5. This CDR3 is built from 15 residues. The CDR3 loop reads CASSDGTGTYNEQFF. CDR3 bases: TGTGCCAGCAGTGATGGGACAGGAACCTACAATGAGCAGTTCTTC.